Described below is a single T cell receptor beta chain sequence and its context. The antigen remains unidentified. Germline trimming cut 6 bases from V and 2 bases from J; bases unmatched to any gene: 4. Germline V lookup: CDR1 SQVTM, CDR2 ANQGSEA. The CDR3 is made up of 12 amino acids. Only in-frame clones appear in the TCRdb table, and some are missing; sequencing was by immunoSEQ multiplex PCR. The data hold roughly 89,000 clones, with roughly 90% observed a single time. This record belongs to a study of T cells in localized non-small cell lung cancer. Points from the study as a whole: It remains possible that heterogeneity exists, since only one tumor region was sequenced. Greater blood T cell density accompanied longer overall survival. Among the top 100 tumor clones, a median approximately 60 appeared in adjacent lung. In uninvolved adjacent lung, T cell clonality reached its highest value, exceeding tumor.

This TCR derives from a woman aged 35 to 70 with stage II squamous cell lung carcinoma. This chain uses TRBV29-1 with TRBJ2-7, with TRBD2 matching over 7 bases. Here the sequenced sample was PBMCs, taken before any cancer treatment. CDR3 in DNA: TGCAGCGTGGGGACTATTACCTACGAGCAGTACTTC. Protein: CSVGTITYEQYF.